The 3 T cell receptor beta chains below all came from one sample that was sequenced in a study of T cell responses to AZD1222 COVID-19 vaccine. Method: immunoSEQ multiplex PCR; TCRdb's copy keeps in-frame clones and lacks some. The data contain about 94,000 clones, 88% of them singletons. The sequencing used peripheral blood, collected on day 0 of AZD1222 vaccination. Receptor source: an adult in good health.

J is TRBJ1-6 and V is TRBV7-2; D is uncertain. The V gene lost 8 bases and the J gene lost 7 bases, with 9 bases spanning the gap. CDR1 is SGHTA, CDR2 FQGNSA, per germline. The CDR3 runs 12 residues. The CDR3 DNA is TGTGCCAGCGGGCGGACGAATTCACCCCTCCACTTT. It is translated as CASGRTNSPLHF.

The chain couples TRBV6-6 to TRBJ1-4; possible D gene TRBD1, 6 bases. Trimming removed 5 bases from V and 7 bases from J, with 17 bases in between. The CDR3 runs to 15 residues. The V gene's germline CDR1 is MNHNY and CDR2 SVGAGI (reference sequence). CDR3 amino acids: CASSNTGFGVEKLFF. DNA for the CDR3: TGTGCCAGCAGTAATACAGGGTTTGGTGTTGAAAAACTGTTTTTT.

V usage is TRBV6-5 and J usage is TRBJ2-7; either TRBD1 or TRBD2 may fit D (5 bases each). The ends were cut back, 2 bases at V and 4 bases at J, with 9 bases in the middle. CDR1 MNHEY and CDR2 SVGAGI come from the germline V gene. There are 13 residues in the CDR3. The CDR3 bases are TGTGCCAGCAGTTACAGGGGCGGGTACGAGCAGTACTTC. It translates to CASSYRGGYEQYF.